This T cell receptor beta chain was recovered during a study of CD8 T cells in ankylosing spondylitis. Study findings and constraints: Significantly higher representation of disease-linked clones was reported for matched ankylosing spondylitis synovial fluid. One TCR beta motif, made up of 7 or 8 highly homologous variants, appeared characteristic of ankylosing spondylitis blood.

About this clonotype: Its antigen is unknown.

Using its own MiXCR run on the 5' RACE reads, TCRdb lists one record per CDR3 protein. The sample has under 950,000 distinct CDR3 sequences; around 20% are singletons. CDR3 length equals 15 residues. Trimming took off 1 base at V and 4 bases at J, with 12 bases between the two ends. CDR1 is SGHKS and CDR2 is YYEKEE in the germline V gene (reference sequence). This receptor was taken from a male donor with ankylosing spondylitis. The V call is TRBV5-5, the J call TRBJ2-1; tentative D call: TRBD2 (6 bases). The sequencing input was blood, either unsorted or a sorted T cell fraction (not recorded which). CDR3 amino acids: CASSLSAGNYNEQFF. The DNA of the CDR3 is TGTGCCAGCAGCTTGTCGGCGGGAAATTACAATGAGCAGTTCTTC.